This entry lists 19 T cell receptor beta chains sequenced from one sample in a study of shared clonotypes between healthy human individuals. Naive CD8 cells comprised CD45RO-negative, CCR7-positively selected cells, excluding terminally differentiated effector memory CD45RA+ cells. Profiling relied on immunoSEQ multiplex PCR, and the TCRdb table lists in-frame clones only, not all of them. The repertoire consists of millions of clones, with over 85% occurring once and the leading ten covering approximately 1.2%. The specimen was naive CD8+ T cells sorted from blood. These receptors came from a man aged 18 to 29 in good health.

The chain is built from TRBV5-1 and TRBJ1-1; TRBD1 aligns across 7 bases. J gave up 4 bases and V 2 bases, and 17 bases lay outside the gene matches. Germline V gene sequence: CDR1 SGHRS, CDR2 YFSETQ. The CDR3 loop spans 18 amino acids. CDR3 amino acids: CASSLGQGGFGSGTEAFF. DNA for the CDR3: TGCGCCAGCAGCTTAGGACAAGGGGGCTTTGGTTCTGGCACTGAAGCTTTCTTT.

Regarding this clone: This same CDR3 is encoded by further DNA sequences in the sample. The chain couples TRBV6-6 to TRBJ2-3, with D unresolved. The germline CDR1 and CDR2 sequences are MNHNY and SVGAGI (reference sequence). V was shortened by 3 bases and J by 4 bases, with 5 bases between the two germline ends. This CDR3 region has 12 residues. The CDR3 spells CASSYSPDTQYF. The CDR3 region has the DNA TGTGCCAGCAGTTATTCGCCAGATACGCAGTATTTT.

The V gene is TRBV12-5, the J gene TRBJ2-1; D gene unclear. Per germline, CDR1 LGHNT and CDR2 FRNRAP. CDR3 length: 16 amino acids. Trimming removed 0 bases at V and 4 bases at J, with 13 bases between. DNA for the CDR3: TGTGCTAGTGGTTTGGTAGTACTCAGTGGGTACAATGAGCAGTTCTTC. It codes for CASGLVVLSGYNEQFF.

This chain joins TRBV11-2 and TRBJ2-3, with no clear D. The CDR3 runs to 15 residues. V was clipped by 1 base and J by 1 base, with 9 bases between them. CDR1 and CDR2 from the germline V gene are SGHAT and FQNNGV. The DNA of the CDR3 is TGTGCCAGCAGCTTAGTGGTCTATGGCACAGATACGCAGTATTTT. Its protein is CASSLVVYGTDTQYF. The variable domain in full, with the rest retrieved from reference TRBV11-2 and TRBJ2-3, is EAGVAQSPRYKIIEKRQSVAFWCNPISGHATLYWYQQILGQGPKLLIQFQNNGVVDDSQLPKDRFSAERLKGVDSTLKIQPAKLEDSAVYLCASSLVVYGTDTQYFGPGTRLTVL.

V is TRBV14 and J is TRBJ1-6; D ambiguous. Trimming took 0 bases from V and 5 from J, leaving 8 bases between them. This CDR3 contains 15 residues. Per germline, CDR1 SGHDN and CDR2 FVKESK. The CDR3 here is CASSQEGYDNSPLHF. The DNA for the CDR3 is TGTGCCAGCAGCCAAGAAGGATACGATAATTCACCCCTCCACTTT.

The rearrangement links TRBV7-9 to TRBJ1-1; a possible D gene is TRBD1 (5 bases). Looked up from germline, CDR1 is SEHNR and CDR2 is FQNEAQ (reference sequence). The V gene lost 6 bases and the J gene lost 3 bases, with 14 bases spanning the gap. The length of the CDR3 is 14 residues. The CDR3 spells CASRSGGGDTEAFF. For the CDR3, the DNA is TGTGCCAGCAGATCGGGCGGAGGGGACACTGAAGCTTTCTTT.

The rearrangement links TRBV27 to TRBJ2-5; 12 positions agree with TRBD2. This CDR3 spans 15 amino acids. Germline V lookup: CDR1 MNHEY, CDR2 SMNVEV (reference sequence). V dropped 4 bases and J dropped 7; count of bases not matched to a gene: 7. For the CDR3, the DNA is TGTGCCAGCAGTTCTCGACTAGCGGGAGATGGGACCCAGTACTTC. Its protein is CASSSRLAGDGTQYF.

V usage is TRBV7-2 and J usage is TRBJ2-7; D gene unclear. This CDR3 is 14 amino acids long. Germline V gene lookup returns CDR1 SGHTA and CDR2 FQGNSA. V lost 5 bases and J 4 bases, leaving 15 bases between the germline ends. CDR3 sequence: CASSPTAEVYEQYF. DNA of the CDR3: TGTGCCAGCAGCCCCACTGCGGAAGTTTACGAGCAGTACTTC.

The chain has TRBV29-1 and TRBJ2-5; 10 bases are a match to TRBD1. V trimming: 2 bases; J trimming: 1 base; junction bases outside the gene matches: 7. The CDR3 extends over 16 amino acids. Per the germline V gene, CDR1 is SQVTM and CDR2 is ANQGSEA. The CDR3 is CSVEKGQGLLQETQYF. CDR3 coding DNA: TGCAGCGTTGAAAAGGGACAGGGGCTCCTCCAAGAGACCCAGTACTTC.

The chain joins TRBV30 to TRBJ1-1, with 8 positions matching TRBD1. The CDR3 has 15 amino acids. Germline-derived CDR1 and CDR2 are GTSNPN and SVGIG (reference sequence). V gave up 1 base and J gave up 4 bases; unmatched junction bases: 8. This CDR3 is CAWSGRDRLGTEAFF. CDR3 coding DNA: TGTGCCTGGAGTGGGAGGGACAGGTTGGGCACTGAAGCTTTCTTT.

V is TRBV30 and J is TRBJ2-7; D is possibly TRBD1 (7 bases). Germline CDR1 and CDR2: GTSNPN and SVGIG (reference sequence). The CDR3 covers 12 residues. Trimming stripped 7 bases from V and 1 base from J, with 11 bases between. The DNA for the CDR3 is TGTGCCTTCAGGGGGGCGTCCTACGAGCAGTACTTC. Amino acids: CAFRGASYEQYF.

This clone was recorded only once. This sequence joins TRBV5-6 and TRBJ2-3; TRBD2 matches 8 bases. The ends lost 1 base at V and 4 bases at J; junction bases unmatched: 2. CDR3 size: 14 residues. Germline CDR1 is SGHDT and CDR2 is YYEEEE. The CDR3 coding sequence is TGTGCCAGCAGCTTGTCGGGGGGGCCAGATACGCAGTATTTT. The encoded protein is CASSLSGGPDTQYF.

The genes are TRBV7-9 and TRBJ2-7, with no clear D. Trimming cost V 8 bases and J 4 bases, with 15 bases left between them. The CDR3 is made up of 13 amino acids. The V gene's germline CDR1 is SEHNR and CDR2 FQNEAQ (reference sequence). The DNA of the CDR3 is TGTGCCAGCCGTGGGGATAAACCTTACGAGCAGTACTTC. This codes for CASRGDKPYEQYF.

The chain combines TRBV13 with TRBJ2-5, with 15 bases lining up with TRBD2. Losses at the gene ends were 0 bases for V and 3 bases for J; bases not matched to a gene: 2. Germline lookup yields CDR1 PRHDT and CDR2 FYEKMQ (reference sequence). The CDR3 loop spans 17 amino acids. CDR3 amino acids: CASSLGGLAGGEETQYF. In nucleotides, the CDR3 is TGTGCCAGCAGCTTAGGAGGACTAGCGGGAGGGGAAGAGACCCAGTACTTC.

Regarding this clone: The same CDR3 is also encoded by other DNA sequences in this sample. This chain joins TRBV28 and TRBJ1-1; D possibly corresponds to TRBD1 (6 bases). The V end lost 6 bases, the J end lost 3 bases, and 11 bases lay between the germline ends. The germline CDR1 and CDR2 sequences are MDHEN and SYDVKM. CDR3 size: 13 residues. The CDR3 sequence is CASSFRGHTEAFF. Written as DNA, the CDR3 is TGTGCCAGCAGCTTCAGGGGACACACTGAAGCTTTCTTT.

This clone was recorded only once. In the same sample, other DNA sequences code for this CDR3. The CDR3 reads CASSPRTSGTDTQYF. The CDR3 region has the DNA TGTGCCAGCAGTCCCCGGACTAGCGGGACGGATACGCAGTATTTT. V usage is TRBV27 and J usage is TRBJ2-3, with TRBD2 matching 12 bases. Germline CDR1 is MNHEY and CDR2 is SMNVEV (reference sequence). After removal of 5 bases from V and 6 bases from J, the junction contained 6 bases not matched to a gene. This CDR3 has 15 amino acids.

The rearrangement joins TRBV9 to TRBJ2-5; the match to TRBD2 covers 9 bases. V lost 4 bases, J lost 5 bases, and 9 bases stayed unmatched. The length of the CDR3 is 15 residues. The germline V gene encodes CDR1 SGDLS and CDR2 YYNGEE. CDR3 loop: CASSSVSGSGETQYF. CDR3 DNA sequence: TGTGCCAGCAGCTCGGTTAGCGGGAGTGGTGAGACCCAGTACTTC.

The chain couples TRBV11-1 to TRBJ2-5; D is perhaps TRBD2 (6 bases). The V gene's germline CDR1 is SGHAT and CDR2 FQDESV (reference sequence). The V end lost 1 base, the J end lost 3 bases, and 21 bases lay between the germline ends. CDR3 length: 18 residues. The CDR3 is CASSLDEELRGEEETQYF. The CDR3 nucleotides read TGTGCCAGCAGCTTAGATGAGGAGCTCCGCGGGGAAGAAGAGACCCAGTACTTC.

The chain combines TRBV7-6 with TRBJ2-5; D is perhaps TRBD1 (5 bases). The V gene's germline CDR1 is SGHVS and CDR2 FNYEAQ. The CDR3 extends over 13 amino acids. V lost 5 bases and J lost 2, with 9 bases in between. The CDR3, as DNA: TGTGCCAGCAGCACTCGACAGCAAGAGACCCAGTACTTC. Encoded protein: CASSTRQQETQYF.